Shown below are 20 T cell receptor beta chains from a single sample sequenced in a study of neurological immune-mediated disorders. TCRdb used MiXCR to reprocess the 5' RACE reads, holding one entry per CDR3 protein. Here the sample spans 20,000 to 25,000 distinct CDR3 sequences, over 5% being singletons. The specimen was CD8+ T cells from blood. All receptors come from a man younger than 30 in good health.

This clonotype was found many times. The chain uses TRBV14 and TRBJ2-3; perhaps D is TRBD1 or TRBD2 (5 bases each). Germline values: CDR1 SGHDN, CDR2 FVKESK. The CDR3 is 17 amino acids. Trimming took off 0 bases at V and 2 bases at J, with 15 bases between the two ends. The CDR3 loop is CASSQESGGGLTDTQYF. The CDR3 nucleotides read TGTGCCAGCAGCCAAGAATCTGGGGGTGGCCTCACAGATACGCAGTATTTT.

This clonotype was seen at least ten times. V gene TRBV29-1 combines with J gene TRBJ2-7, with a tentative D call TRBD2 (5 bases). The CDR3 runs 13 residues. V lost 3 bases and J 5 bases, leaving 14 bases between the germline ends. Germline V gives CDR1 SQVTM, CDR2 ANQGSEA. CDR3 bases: TGCAGCGTTGAGAGGGAAGGTAGCGACGAGCAGTACTTC. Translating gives CSVEREGSDEQYF.

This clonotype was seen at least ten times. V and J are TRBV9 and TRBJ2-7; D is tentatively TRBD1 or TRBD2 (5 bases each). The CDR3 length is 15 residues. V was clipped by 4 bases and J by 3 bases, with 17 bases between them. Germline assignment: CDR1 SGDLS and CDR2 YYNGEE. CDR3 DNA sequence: TGTGCCAGCAGCCCCGGGACCAGGGAACTCTACGAGCAGTACTTC. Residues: CASSPGTRELYEQYF.

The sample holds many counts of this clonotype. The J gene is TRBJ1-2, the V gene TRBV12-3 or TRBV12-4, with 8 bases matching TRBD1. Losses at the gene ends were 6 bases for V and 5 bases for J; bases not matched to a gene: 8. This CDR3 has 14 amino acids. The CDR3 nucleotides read TGTGCCAGCAGCTCAGGGGGCTACGAATATGGCTACACCTTC. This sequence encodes CASSSGGYEYGYTF.

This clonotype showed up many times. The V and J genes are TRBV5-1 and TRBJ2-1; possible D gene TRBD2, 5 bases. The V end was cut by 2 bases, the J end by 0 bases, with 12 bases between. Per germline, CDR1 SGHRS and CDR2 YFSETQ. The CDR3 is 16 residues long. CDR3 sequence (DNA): TGCGCCAGCAGCTTCGGCCTAGCAGGCTCCTACAATGAGCAGTTCTTC. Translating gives CASSFGLAGSYNEQFF.

CDR3: CATMPGDYNEQFF. As DNA, the CDR3 is TGTGCCACCATGCCGGGGGATTACAATGAGCAGTTCTTC. V usage is TRBV24-1 and J usage is TRBJ2-1; TRBD2 might be the D (6 bases). Germline lookup yields CDR1 KGHDR and CDR2 SFDVKD. There are 13 residues in the CDR3. V lost 8 bases, J lost 4 bases, and 11 bases lay in between.

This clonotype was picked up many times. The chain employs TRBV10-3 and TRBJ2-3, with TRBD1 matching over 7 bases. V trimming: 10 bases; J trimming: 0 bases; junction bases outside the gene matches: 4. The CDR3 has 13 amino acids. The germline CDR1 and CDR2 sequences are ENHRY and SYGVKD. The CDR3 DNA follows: TGTGCCACCCTGACAGGGAGCACAGATACGCAGTATTTT. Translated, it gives CATLTGSTDTQYF.

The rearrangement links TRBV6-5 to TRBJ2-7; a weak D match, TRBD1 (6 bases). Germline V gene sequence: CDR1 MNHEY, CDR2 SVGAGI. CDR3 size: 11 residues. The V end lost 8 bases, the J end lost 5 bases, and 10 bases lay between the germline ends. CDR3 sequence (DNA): TGTGCCAGCCGGGCAGGGGACGAGCAGTACTTC. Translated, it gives CASRAGDEQYF.

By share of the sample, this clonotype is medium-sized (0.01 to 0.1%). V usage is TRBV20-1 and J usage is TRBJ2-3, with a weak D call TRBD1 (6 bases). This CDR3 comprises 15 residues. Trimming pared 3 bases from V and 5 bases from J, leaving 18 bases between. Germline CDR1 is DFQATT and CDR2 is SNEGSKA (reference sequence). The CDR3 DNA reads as TGCAGTGCTAGGACGGCAGGGGATTTTTTAGATACGCAGTATTTT. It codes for CSARTAGDFLDTQYF.

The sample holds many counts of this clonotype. The CDR3 region has the DNA TGCGCCAGCAGCTCGGACGGCGCCGGGTACGAGCAGTACTTC. Its protein is CASSSDGAGYEQYF. J is TRBJ2-7 and V is TRBV5-1, with D unresolved. The CDR3 runs 14 residues. Germline V CDR1 and CDR2: SGHRS, YFSETQ. Trimming left V 3 bases short and J 4 bases short, with 14 bases between.

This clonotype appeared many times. CDR3 sequence reads: CASSLWGGAVNTEAFF. The DNA for the CDR3 is TGCGCCAGCAGCTTGTGGGGAGGGGCGGTGAACACTGAAGCTTTCTTT. The chain couples TRBV5-1 to TRBJ1-1; TRBD1 might be the D (5 bases). The CDR3 length is 16 residues. V lost 1 base to trimming and J lost 0 bases, with 13 bases between them. CDR1 and CDR2 from the germline V gene are SGHRS and YFSETQ.

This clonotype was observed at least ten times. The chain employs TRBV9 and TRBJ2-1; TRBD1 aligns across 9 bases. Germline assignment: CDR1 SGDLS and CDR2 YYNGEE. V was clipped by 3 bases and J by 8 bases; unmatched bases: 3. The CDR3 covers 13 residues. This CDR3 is CASSAGTGHEQFF. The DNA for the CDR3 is TGTGCCAGCAGCGCAGGGACAGGGCATGAGCAGTTCTTC.

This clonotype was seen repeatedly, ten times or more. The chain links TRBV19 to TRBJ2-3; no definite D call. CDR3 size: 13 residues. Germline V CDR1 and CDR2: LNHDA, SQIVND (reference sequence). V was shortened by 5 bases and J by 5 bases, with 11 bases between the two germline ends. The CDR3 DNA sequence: TGTGCCAGTAGTTTCGGCCCCCAAGATACGCAGTATTTT. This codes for CASSFGPQDTQYF.

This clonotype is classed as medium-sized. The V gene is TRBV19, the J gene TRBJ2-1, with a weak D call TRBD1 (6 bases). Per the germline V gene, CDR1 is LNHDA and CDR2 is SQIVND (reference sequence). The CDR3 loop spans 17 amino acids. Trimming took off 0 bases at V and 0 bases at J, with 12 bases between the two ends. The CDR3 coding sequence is TGTGCCAGTAGTATAGACTATACAGGGAGCTCCTACAATGAGCAGTTCTTC. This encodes CASSIDYTGSSYNEQFF.

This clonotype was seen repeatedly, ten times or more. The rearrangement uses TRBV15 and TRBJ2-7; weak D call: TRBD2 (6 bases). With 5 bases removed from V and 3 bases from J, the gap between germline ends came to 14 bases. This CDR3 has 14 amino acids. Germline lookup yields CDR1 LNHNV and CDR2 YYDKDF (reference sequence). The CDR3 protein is CATSSSSGVYEQYF. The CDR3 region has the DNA TGTGCCACCAGCTCCTCGTCGGGAGTCTACGAGCAGTACTTC.

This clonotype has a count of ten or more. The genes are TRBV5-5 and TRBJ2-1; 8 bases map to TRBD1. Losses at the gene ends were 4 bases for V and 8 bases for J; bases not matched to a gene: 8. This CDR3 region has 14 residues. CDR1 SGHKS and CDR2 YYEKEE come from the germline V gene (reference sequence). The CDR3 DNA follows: TGTGCCAGCAGCCTGCGGACAGGGTGGGATGAGCAGTTCTTC. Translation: CASSLRTGWDEQFF.

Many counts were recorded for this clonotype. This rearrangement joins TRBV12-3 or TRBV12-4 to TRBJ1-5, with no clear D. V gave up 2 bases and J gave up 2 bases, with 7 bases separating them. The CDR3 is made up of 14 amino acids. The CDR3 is CASSLYSGNQPQHF. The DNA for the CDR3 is TGTGCCAGCAGTTTATACTCTGGCAATCAGCCCCAGCATTTT.

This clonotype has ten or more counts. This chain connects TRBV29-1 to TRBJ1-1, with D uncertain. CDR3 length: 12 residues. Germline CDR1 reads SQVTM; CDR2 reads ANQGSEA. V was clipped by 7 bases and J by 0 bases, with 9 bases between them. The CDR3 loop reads CSARTLNTEAFF. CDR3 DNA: TGCAGCGCCAGAACCCTGAACACTGAAGCTTTCTTT.

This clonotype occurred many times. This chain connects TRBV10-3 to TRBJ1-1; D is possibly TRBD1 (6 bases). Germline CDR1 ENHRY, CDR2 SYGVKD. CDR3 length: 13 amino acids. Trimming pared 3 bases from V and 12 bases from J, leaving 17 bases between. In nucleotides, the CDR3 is TGTGCCATCAGTGACGTGAAGGGGGAGGAAACTTTCTTT. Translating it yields CAISDVKGEETFF.

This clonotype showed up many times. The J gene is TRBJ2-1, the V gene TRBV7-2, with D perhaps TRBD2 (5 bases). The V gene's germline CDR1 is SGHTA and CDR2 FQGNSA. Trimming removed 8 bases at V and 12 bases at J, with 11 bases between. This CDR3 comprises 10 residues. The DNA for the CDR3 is TGTGCCAGCCAGGAGGTGGCGCAGTTCTTC. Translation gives CASQEVAQFF.